This TCR beta chain was found in a study of vaccination and CD4 T cells after COVID-19. This clonotype was seen more than once but under ten times. No antigen is known for it. The Oncomine TCR Beta short-read assay generated sequence data from the DNA of cultured CD4+ T cells. Each CDR3 protein gets one entry after TCRdb re-called the PCR reads with MiXCR. The data hold 13,000 to 15,000 distinct CDR3 sequences, with approximately 73% observed a single time. Documented treatment: approximately nine-day PBMC culture with coronavirus spike peptide pools or control peptides (ViraFEST assay). Germline CDR1 reads DFQATT; CDR2 reads SNEGSKA (reference sequence). Trimming removed 0 bases from V and 5 bases from J, with 16 bases in between. CDR3 length equals 15 residues.

The sequence was collected from a human donor who had recovered from COVID-19. Sequenced input: CD4+ T cells from blood, cultured in vitro. The chain is built from TRBV20-1 and TRBJ1-1; D gene unclear. CDR3 sequence (DNA): TGCAGTGCTAGAGATCGGACGTTAGGGAATACTGAAGCTTTCTTT. Residues: CSARDRTLGNTEAFF.